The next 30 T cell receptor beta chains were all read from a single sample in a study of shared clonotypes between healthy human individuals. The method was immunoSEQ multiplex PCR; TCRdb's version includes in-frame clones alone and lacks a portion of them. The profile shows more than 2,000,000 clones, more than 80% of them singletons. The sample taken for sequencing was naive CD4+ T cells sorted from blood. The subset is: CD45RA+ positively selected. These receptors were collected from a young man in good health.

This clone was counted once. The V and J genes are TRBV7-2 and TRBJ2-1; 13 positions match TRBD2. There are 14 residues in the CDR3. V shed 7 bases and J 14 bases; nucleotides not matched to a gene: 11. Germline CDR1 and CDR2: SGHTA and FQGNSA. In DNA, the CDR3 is TGTGCCAGCACAGACACACTAGCGGGGGGGCTCAAGTTCTTC. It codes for CASTDTLAGGLKFF.

CDR3 sequence reads: CASSSLGRTTDTQYF. The CDR3 DNA follows: TGTGCCAGCAGCTCTTTGGGGCGGACCACAGATACGCAGTATTTT. V is TRBV11-2 and J is TRBJ2-3; D is possibly TRBD1 (5 bases). The CDR3 is made up of 15 amino acids. The germline gives CDR1 SGHAT, CDR2 FQNNGV. Deletions cut 4 bases from V and 2 bases from J, with 13 bases between.

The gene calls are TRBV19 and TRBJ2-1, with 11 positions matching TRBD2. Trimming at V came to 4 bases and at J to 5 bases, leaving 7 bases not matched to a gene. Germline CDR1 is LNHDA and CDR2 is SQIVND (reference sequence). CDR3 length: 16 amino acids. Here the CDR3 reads CASSKTTSGVHNEQFF. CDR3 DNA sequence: TGTGCCAGTAGTAAGACGACTAGCGGGGTCCACAATGAGCAGTTCTTC.

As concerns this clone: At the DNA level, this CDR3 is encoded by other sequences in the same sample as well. CDR3 DNA: TGCGCCAGCAGCCGACGACAGGGAGCGGAAAAACTGTTTTTT. It specifies CASSRRQGAEKLFF. The chain has TRBV4-3 and TRBJ1-4; TRBD1 matches at 7 bases. The germline V gene encodes CDR1 LGHNA and CDR2 YSLEER. Losses at the gene ends were 4 bases for V and 8 bases for J; bases not matched to a gene: 7. The CDR3 runs 14 residues.

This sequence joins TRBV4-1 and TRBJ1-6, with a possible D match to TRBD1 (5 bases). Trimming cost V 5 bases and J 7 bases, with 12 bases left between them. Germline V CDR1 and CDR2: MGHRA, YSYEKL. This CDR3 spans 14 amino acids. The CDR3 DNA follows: TGCGCCAGCAGCTCGGGGGGTTCCAATTCACCCCTCCACTTT. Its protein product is CASSSGGSNSPLHF.

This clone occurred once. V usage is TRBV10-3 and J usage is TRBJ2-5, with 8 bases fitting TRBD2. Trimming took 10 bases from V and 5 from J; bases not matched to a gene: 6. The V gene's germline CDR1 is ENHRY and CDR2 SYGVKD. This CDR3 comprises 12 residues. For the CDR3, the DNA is TGTGCCAGTTCCGGGACTAGTGAGACCCAGTACTTC. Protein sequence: CASSGTSETQYF.

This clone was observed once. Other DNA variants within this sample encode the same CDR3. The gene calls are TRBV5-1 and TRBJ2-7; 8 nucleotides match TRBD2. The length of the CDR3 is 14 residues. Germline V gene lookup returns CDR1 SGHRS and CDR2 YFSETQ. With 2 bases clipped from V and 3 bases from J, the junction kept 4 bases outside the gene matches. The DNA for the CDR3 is TGCGCCAGCAGCTTAGCAGCGGGAGTCTACGAGCAGTACTTC. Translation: CASSLAAGVYEQYF.

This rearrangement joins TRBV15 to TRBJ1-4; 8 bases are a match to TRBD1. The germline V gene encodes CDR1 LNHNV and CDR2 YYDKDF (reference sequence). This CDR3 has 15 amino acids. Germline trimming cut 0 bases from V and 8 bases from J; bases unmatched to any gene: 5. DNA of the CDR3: TGTGCCACCAGCAGAGATCCAGGGGGCGGCGAAAAACTGTTTTTT. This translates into CATSRDPGGGEKLFF.

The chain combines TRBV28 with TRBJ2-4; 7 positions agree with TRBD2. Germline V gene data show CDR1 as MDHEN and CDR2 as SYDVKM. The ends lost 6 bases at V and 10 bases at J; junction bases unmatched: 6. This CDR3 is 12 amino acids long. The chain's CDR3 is CASRDMGGIQYF. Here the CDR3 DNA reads TGTGCCAGCAGGGACATGGGAGGGATTCAGTACTTC.

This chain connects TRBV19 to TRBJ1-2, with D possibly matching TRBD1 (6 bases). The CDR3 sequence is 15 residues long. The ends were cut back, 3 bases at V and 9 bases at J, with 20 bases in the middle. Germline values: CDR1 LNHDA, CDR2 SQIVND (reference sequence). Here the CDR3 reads CASSMHLVRGQRYTF. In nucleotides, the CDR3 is TGTGCCAGTAGTATGCACCTCGTCCGGGGGCAACGCTACACCTTC. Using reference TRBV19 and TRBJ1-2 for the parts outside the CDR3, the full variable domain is DGGITQSPKYLFRKEGQNVTLSCEQNLNHDAMYWYRQDPGQGLRLIYYSQIVNDFQKGDIAEGYSVSREKKESFPLTVTSAQKNPTAFYLCASSMHLVRGQRYTFGSGTRLTVV.

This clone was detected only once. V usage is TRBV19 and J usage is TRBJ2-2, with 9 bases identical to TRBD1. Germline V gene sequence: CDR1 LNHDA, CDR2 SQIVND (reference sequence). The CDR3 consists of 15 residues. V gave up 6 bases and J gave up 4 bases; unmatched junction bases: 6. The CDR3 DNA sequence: TGTGCCAGTAGGCTAGGACAGGGGCTCACCGGGGAGCTGTTTTTT. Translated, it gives CASRLGQGLTGELFF.

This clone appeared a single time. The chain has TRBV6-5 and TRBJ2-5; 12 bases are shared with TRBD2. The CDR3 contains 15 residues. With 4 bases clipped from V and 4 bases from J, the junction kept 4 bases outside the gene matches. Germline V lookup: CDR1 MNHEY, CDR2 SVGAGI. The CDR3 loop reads CASSSSGGVGETQYF. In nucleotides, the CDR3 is TGTGCCAGCAGTTCTAGCGGGGGGGTAGGAGAGACCCAGTACTTC.

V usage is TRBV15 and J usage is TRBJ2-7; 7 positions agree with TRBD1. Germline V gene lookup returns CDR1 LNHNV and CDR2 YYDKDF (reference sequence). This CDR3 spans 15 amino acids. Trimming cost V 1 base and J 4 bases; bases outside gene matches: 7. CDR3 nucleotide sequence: TGTGCCACCAGCAGAGTTGTGACAGGGAAGTACGAGCAGTACTTC. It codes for CATSRVVTGKYEQYF.

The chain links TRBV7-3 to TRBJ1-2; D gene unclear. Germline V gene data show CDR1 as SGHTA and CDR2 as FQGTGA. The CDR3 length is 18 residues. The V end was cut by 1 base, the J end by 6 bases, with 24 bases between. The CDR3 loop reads CASSLNNRSPREFHGYTF. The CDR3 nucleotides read TGTGCCAGCAGCTTAAACAATAGGTCTCCGAGGGAGTTTCATGGCTACACCTTC.

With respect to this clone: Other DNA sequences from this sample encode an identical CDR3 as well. Here the CDR3 reads CASSLLGGEKLFF. The CDR3 bases are TGTGCCAGCAGTTTATTGGGTGGGGAAAAACTGTTTTTT. J is TRBJ1-4 and V is TRBV28, with unresolved D. The CDR3 length is 13 residues. Germline V CDR1 and CDR2: MDHEN, SYDVKM. Trimming pared 1 base from V and 8 bases from J, leaving 8 bases between.

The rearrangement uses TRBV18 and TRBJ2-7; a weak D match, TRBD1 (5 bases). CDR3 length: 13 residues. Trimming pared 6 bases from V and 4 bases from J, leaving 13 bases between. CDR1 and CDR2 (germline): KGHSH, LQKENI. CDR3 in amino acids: CASSIQGNYEQYF. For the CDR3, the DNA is TGTGCCAGCTCGATTCAGGGAAATTACGAGCAGTACTTC. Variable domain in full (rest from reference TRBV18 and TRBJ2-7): NAGVMQNPRHLVRRRGQEARLRCSPMKGHSHVYWYRQLPEEGLKFMVYLQKENIIDESGMPKERFSAEFPKEGPSILRIQQVVRGDSAAYFCASSIQGNYEQYFGPGTRLTVT.

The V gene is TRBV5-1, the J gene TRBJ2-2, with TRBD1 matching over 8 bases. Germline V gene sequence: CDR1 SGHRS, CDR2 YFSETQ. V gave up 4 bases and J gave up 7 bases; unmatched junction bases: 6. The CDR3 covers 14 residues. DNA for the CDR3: TGCGCCAGCAGCCCGACAGGGGCCGGCGGGGAGCTGTTTTTT. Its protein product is CASSPTGAGGELFF.

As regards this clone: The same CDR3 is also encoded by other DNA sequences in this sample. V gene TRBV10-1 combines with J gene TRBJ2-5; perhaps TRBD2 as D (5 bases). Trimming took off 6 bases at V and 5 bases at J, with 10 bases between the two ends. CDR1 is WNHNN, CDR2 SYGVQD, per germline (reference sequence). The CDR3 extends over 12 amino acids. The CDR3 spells CASSGGGETQYF. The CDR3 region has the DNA TGCGCCAGCAGCGGAGGTGGGGAGACCCAGTACTTC.

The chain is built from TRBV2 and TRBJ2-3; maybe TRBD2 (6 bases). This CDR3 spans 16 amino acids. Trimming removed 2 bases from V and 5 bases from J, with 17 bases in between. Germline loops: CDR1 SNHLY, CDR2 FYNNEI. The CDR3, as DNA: TGTGCCAGCAGTGAAATCCCGGGAGCCCGGGAAGATACGCAGTATTTT. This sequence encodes CASSEIPGAREDTQYF.

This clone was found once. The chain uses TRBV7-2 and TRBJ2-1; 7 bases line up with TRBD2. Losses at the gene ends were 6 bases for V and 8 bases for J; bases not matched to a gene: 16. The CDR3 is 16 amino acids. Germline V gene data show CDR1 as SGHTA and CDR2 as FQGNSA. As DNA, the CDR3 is TGTGCCAGCAGTCCCAACTTGGCGGGGGTGGGCCATGAGCAGTTCTTC. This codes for CASSPNLAGVGHEQFF. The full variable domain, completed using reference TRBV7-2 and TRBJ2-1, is GAGVSQSPSNKVTEKGKDVELRCDPISGHTALYWYRQSLGQGLEFLIYFQGNSAPDKSGLPSDRFSAERTGGSVSTLTIQRTQQEDSAVYLCASSPNLAGVGHEQFFGPGTRLTVL.

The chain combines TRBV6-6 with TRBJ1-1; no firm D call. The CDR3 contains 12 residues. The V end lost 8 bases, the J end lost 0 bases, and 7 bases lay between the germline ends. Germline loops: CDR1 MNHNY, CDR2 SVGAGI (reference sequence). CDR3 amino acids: CASGALNTEAFF. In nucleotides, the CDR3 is TGTGCCAGCGGTGCGCTGAACACTGAAGCTTTCTTT.

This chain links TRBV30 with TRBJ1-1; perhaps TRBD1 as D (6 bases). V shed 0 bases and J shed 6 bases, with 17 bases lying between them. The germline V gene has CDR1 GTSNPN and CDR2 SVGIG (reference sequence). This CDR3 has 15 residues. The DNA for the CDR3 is TGTGCCTGGAGTGTACGGGGAGCGGGGGGCGCTGAAGCTTTCTTT. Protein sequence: CAWSVRGAGGAEAFF.

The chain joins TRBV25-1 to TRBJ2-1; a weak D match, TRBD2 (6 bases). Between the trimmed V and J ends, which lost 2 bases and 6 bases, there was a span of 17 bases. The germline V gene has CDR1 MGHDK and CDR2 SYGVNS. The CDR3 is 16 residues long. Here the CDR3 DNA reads TGTGCCAGCAGTGAAAGGCGGGGTCTCCTAATCAATGAGCAGTTCTTC. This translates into CASSERRGLLINEQFF.

CDR3 nucleotides: TGTGCCAGCAGTGTGGGGATGACAAGTGCAACTAATGAAAAACTGTTTTTT. Its translation: CASSVGMTSATNEKLFF. The chain employs TRBV6-1 and TRBJ1-4; unclear D gene. Germline loops: CDR1 MNHNS, CDR2 SASEGT. The CDR3 sequence is 17 residues long. The V gene lost 4 bases and the J gene lost 0 bases, with 15 bases spanning the gap.

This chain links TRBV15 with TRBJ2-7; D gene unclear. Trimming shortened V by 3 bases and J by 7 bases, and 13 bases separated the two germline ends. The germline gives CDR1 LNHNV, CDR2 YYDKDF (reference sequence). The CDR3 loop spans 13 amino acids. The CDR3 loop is CATSRNPLGEQYF. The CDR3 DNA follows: TGTGCCACCAGCAGGAACCCGCTGGGGGAGCAGTACTTC.

The CDR3 is CASSFFGRGNIQYF. The CDR3 DNA sequence: TGTGCCAGCAGCTTTTTCGGGAGAGGAAACATTCAGTACTTC. This sequence joins TRBV7-2 and TRBJ2-4; a weak D match, TRBD2 (6 bases). CDR3 length: 14 amino acids. Per germline, CDR1 SGHTA and CDR2 FQGNSA. V was shortened by 3 bases and J by 6 bases, with 12 bases between the two germline ends.

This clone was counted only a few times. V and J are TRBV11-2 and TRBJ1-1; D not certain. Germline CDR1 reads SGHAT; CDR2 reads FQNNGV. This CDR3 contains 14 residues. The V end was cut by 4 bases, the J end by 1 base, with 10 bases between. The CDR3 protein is CASSSLKGNTEAFF. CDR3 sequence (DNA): TGTGCCAGCAGCTCCCTGAAGGGGAACACTGAAGCTTTCTTT.

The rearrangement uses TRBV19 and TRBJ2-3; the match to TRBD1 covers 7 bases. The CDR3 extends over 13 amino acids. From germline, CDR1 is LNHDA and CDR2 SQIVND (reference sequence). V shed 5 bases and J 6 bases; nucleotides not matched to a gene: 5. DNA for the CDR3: TGTGCCAGTAGTGGGGTCAGGGGGGATACGCAGTATTTT. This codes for CASSGVRGDTQYF.

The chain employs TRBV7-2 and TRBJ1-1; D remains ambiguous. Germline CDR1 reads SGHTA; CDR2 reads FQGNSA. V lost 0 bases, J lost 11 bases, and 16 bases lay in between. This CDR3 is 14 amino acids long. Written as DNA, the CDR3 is TGTGCCAGCAGCTTAGCTTCAGTCCGATCGGGCGCTTTCTTT. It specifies CASSLASVRSGAFF.

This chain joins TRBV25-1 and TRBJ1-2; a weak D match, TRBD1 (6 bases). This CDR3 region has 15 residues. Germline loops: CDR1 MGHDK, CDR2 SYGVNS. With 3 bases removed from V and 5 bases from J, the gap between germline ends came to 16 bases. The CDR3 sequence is CASSDPLGGFYGYTF. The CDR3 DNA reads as TGTGCCAGCAGTGACCCCTTAGGGGGTTTTTATGGCTACACCTTC.